These T cell receptor beta chains were read from a single sample in a study of T cells after yellow fever vaccination. Each CDR3 protein is one row after TCRdb ran MiXCR on the 5' RACE reads. The sample includes about 320,000 distinct CDR3 sequences, approximately 4% seen only once; the top ten take approximately 19%. Sequenced here: PBMCs, sampled 15 days after the yellow fever booster vaccination. These receptors originate from a man between 18 and 29 years old who received the YFV17D yellow fever vaccine. CDR3s include the opening cysteine and the closing phenylalanine or tryptophan. Fields, in order: J gene, clone size, V gene, CDR3 protein. Only some rows state a clone size, as once, few, many or a class for expanded clones.

j_gene: TRBJ2-1
abundance: many
v_gene: TRBV9
CDR3aa: CASSENGGSSYNEQFF

j_gene: TRBJ2-3
abundance: few
v_gene: TRBV4-1
CDR3aa: CASSQDDRKGADTQYF

j_gene: TRBJ1-2
abundance: many
v_gene: TRBV6-5
CDR3aa: CASSLPYGGYTF

j_gene: TRBJ2-7
abundance: many
v_gene: TRBV20-1
CDR3aa: CSARRTLSSYEQYF

j_gene: TRBJ1-2
abundance: .
v_gene: TRBV12-3/TRBV12-4
CDR3aa: CASSSHPLGYGYTF

j_gene: TRBJ2-3
abundance: many
v_gene: TRBV18
CDR3aa: CASSPSSPDTQYF

j_gene: TRBJ2-2
abundance: few
v_gene: TRBV6-6
CDR3aa: CASSYRGGDTGELFF

j_gene: TRBJ1-1
abundance: few
v_gene: TRBV5-1
CDR3aa: CASRLGTGGTLSEAFF

j_gene: TRBJ2-2
abundance: few
v_gene: TRBV7-2
CDR3aa: CASSFPSTGELFF

j_gene: TRBJ2-3
abundance: .
v_gene: TRBV6-2/TRBV6-3
CDR3aa: CASSGQGSDTQYF

j_gene: TRBJ2-2
abundance: few
v_gene: TRBV14
CDR3aa: CASSQFATGELFF

j_gene: TRBJ2-2
abundance: few
v_gene: TRBV7-2
CDR3aa: CASSLLAGGGTGELFF

j_gene: TRBJ1-3
abundance: many
v_gene: TRBV6-5
CDR3aa: CASSYSRGNSGNTIYF

j_gene: TRBJ2-3
abundance: many
v_gene: TRBV15
CDR3aa: CATSRGGADTQYF

j_gene: TRBJ1-4
abundance: many
v_gene: TRBV4-2
CDR3aa: CASTDREGEKLFF

j_gene: TRBJ1-4
abundance: many
v_gene: TRBV20-1
CDR3aa: CSGASPGQGSEKLFF

j_gene: TRBJ2-1
abundance: many
v_gene: TRBV5-1
CDR3aa: CASRSSGGTYNEQFF

j_gene: TRBJ2-2
abundance: .
v_gene: TRBV4-2
CDR3aa: CASSPSGGAFTGELFF

j_gene: TRBJ1-2
abundance: few
v_gene: TRBV7-2
CDR3aa: CASSSETWQGANYGYTF

j_gene: TRBJ2-3
abundance: many
v_gene: TRBV18
CDR3aa: CASSPKQGSGTDTQYF

j_gene: TRBJ2-3
abundance: many
v_gene: TRBV5-6
CDR3aa: CASSLEEFINTDTQYF

j_gene: TRBJ1-1
abundance: .
v_gene: TRBV6-5
CDR3aa: CASSYSRGLEAFF

j_gene: TRBJ2-3
abundance: few
v_gene: TRBV6-2/TRBV6-3
CDR3aa: CASSYDGGGSDTQYF

j_gene: TRBJ2-3
abundance: many
v_gene: TRBV7-3
CDR3aa: CASSPRDRAGSDTQYF

j_gene: TRBJ1-1
abundance: many
v_gene: TRBV12-3/TRBV12-4
CDR3aa: CASSLEGGRPEAFF

j_gene: TRBJ1-1
abundance: few
v_gene: TRBV12-3/TRBV12-4
CDR3aa: CASSLAHIPNTEAFF

j_gene: TRBJ2-5
abundance: many
v_gene: TRBV20-1
CDR3aa: CSAARGETQYF

j_gene: TRBJ2-1
abundance: few
v_gene: TRBV10-1
CDR3aa: CASSWRHEQFF

j_gene: TRBJ1-1
abundance: many
v_gene: TRBV7-2
CDR3aa: CASSFMGGNTEAFF

j_gene: TRBJ2-2
abundance: .
v_gene: TRBV10-3
CDR3aa: CAITSSSGGAVGELFF

j_gene: TRBJ2-7
abundance: few
v_gene: TRBV7-3
CDR3aa: CASSLLGQGSYEQYF

j_gene: TRBJ2-3
abundance: .
v_gene: TRBV28
CDR3aa: CASLPGSVDGVDTQYF

j_gene: TRBJ2-7
abundance: many
v_gene: TRBV4-3
CDR3aa: CASSQDWTYEQYF

j_gene: TRBJ2-2
abundance: .
v_gene: TRBV19
CDR3aa: CASRNRLRTGELFF

j_gene: TRBJ2-3
abundance: many
v_gene: TRBV5-1
CDR3aa: CASSLAGRGRGPTDTQYF

j_gene: TRBJ1-1
abundance: .
v_gene: TRBV6-5
CDR3aa: CASSYFTGKNTEAFF

j_gene: TRBJ2-5
abundance: many
v_gene: TRBV4-3
CDR3aa: CASSQGQLAGGLRETQYF

j_gene: TRBJ2-7
abundance: few
v_gene: TRBV4-1
CDR3aa: CASSQGTGDEQYF

j_gene: TRBJ2-1
abundance: many
v_gene: TRBV5-5
CDR3aa: CASSSTRGGNEQFF

j_gene: TRBJ2-2
abundance: few
v_gene: TRBV5-1
CDR3aa: CASRVGTVNTGELFF

j_gene: TRBJ2-3
abundance: .
v_gene: TRBV4-2
CDR3aa: CASSPRDDSPHTDTQYF

j_gene: TRBJ2-1
abundance: .
v_gene: TRBV7-3
CDR3aa: CASSSSGGRFYNEQFF

j_gene: TRBJ2-3
abundance: .
v_gene: TRBV10-3
CDR3aa: CAISDGTNRRDTQYF

j_gene: TRBJ2-6
abundance: few
v_gene: TRBV5-1
CDR3aa: CASSSRTGDFSGANVLTF

j_gene: TRBJ2-7
abundance: many
v_gene: TRBV12-3/TRBV12-4
CDR3aa: CASSSPHIDGSYEQYF